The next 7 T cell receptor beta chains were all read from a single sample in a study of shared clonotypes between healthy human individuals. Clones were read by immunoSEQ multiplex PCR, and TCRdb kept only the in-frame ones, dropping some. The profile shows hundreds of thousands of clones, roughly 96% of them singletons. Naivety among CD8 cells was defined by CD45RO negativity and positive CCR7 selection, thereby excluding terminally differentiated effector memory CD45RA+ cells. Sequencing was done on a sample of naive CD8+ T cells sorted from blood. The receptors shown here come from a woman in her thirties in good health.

This chain's CDR3 is CASSIGTVHGYTF. The CDR3 nucleotides are TGTGCCAGCAGCATTGGGACAGTTCATGGCTACACCTTC. The chain combines TRBV13 with TRBJ1-2; TRBD1 matches at 7 bases. The V gene end was trimmed by 5 bases and the J gene end by 6 bases; junction bases not matched to a gene: 6. Germline assignment: CDR1 PRHDT and CDR2 FYEKMQ (reference sequence). This CDR3 contains 13 residues.

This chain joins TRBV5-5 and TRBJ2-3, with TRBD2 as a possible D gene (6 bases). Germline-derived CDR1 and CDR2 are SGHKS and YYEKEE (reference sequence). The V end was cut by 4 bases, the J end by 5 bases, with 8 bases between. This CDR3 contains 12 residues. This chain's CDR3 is CASSREIDTQYF. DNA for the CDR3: TGTGCCAGCAGCCGGGAGATAGATACGCAGTATTTT.

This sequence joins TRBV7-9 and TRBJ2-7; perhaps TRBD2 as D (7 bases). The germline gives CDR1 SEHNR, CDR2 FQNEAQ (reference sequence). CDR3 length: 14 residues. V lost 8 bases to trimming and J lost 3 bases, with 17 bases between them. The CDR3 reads CASRGGEESYEQYF. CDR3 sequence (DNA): TGTGCCAGCCGCGGGGGCGAAGAGAGCTACGAGCAGTACTTC. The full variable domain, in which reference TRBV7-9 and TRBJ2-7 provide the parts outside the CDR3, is DTGVSQNPRHKITKRGQNVTFRCDPISEHNRLYWYRQTLGQGPEFLTYFQNEAQLEKSRLLSDRFSAERPKGSFSTLEIQRTEQGDSAMYLCASRGGEESYEQYFGPGTRLTVT.

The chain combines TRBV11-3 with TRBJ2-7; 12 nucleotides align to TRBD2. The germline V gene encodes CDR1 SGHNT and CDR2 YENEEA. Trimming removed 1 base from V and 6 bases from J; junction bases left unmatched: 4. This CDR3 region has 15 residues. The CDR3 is CASSLATTSGSEQYF. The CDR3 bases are TGTGCCAGCAGCTTAGCTACGACTAGCGGGAGCGAGCAGTACTTC. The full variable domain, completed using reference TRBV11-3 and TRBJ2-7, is EAGVVQSPRYKIIEKKQPVAFWCNPISGHNTLYWYLQNLGQGPELLIRYENEEAVDDSQLPKDRFSAERLKGVDSTLKIQPAELGDSAVYLCASSLATTSGSEQYFGPGTRLTVT.

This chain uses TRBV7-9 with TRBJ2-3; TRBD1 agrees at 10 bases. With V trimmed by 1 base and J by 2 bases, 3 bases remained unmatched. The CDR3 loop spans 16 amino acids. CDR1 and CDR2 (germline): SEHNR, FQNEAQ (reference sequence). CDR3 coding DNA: TGTGCCAGCAGCTTAGGACAGGGGGCTTACACAGATACGCAGTATTTT. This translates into CASSLGQGAYTDTQYF.

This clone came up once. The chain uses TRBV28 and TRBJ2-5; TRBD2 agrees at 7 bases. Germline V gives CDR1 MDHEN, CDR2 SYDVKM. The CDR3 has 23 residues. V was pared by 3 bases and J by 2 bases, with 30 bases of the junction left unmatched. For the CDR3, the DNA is TGTGCCAGCAGTTTGCCACCTCTTTCAAAACTGGGACCCGAGGGACTACCTCAAGAGACCCAGTACTTC. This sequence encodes CASSLPPLSKLGPEGLPQETQYF.

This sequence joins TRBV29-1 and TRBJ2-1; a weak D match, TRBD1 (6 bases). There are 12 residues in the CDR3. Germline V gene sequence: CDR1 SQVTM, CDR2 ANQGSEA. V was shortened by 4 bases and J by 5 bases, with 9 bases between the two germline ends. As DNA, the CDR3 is TGCAGCGTTGTGAGGGACAACAATGAGCAGTTCTTC. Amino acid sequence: CSVVRDNNEQFF.